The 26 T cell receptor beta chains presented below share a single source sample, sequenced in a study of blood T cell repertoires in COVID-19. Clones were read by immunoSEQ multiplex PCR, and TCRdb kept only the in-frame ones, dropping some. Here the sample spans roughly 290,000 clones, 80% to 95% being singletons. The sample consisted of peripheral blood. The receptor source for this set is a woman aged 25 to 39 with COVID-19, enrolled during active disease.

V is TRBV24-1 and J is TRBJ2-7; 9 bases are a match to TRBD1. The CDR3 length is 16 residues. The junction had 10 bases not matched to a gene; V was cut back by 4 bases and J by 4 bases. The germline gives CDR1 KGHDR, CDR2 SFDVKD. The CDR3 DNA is TGTGCCACCAGTGAGGGGGACAGGGCGGACATTTACGAGCAGTACTTC. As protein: CATSEGDRADIYEQYF.

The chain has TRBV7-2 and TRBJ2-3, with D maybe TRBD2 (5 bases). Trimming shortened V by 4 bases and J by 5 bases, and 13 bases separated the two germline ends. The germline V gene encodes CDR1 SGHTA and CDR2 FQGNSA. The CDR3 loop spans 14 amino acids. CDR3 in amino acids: CASSYPGVQDTQYF. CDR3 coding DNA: TGTGCCAGCAGCTACCCCGGGGTTCAAGATACGCAGTATTTT.

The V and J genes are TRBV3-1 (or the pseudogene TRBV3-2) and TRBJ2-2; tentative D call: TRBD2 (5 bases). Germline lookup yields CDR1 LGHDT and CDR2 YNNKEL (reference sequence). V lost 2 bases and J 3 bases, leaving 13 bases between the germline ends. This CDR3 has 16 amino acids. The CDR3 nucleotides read TGTGCCAGCAGCCAAAGGGTGGGAGCGGACACCGGGGAGCTGTTTTTT. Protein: CASSQRVGADTGELFF.

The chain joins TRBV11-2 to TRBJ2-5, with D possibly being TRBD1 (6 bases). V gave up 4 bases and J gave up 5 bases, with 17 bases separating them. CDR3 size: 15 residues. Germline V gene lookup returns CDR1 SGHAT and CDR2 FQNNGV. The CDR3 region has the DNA TGTGCCAGCAGCTCACTTACAGGGATTGAGGAGACCCAGTACTTC. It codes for CASSSLTGIEETQYF.

The CDR3 loop reads CASSQTTVYEQYF. CDR3 bases: TGCGCCAGCAGCCAAACTACGGTCTACGAGCAGTACTTC. This chain joins TRBV4-3 and TRBJ2-7; no clear D gene. Germline V gene lookup returns CDR1 LGHNA and CDR2 YSLEER. Trimming cost V 2 bases and J 3 bases, with 8 bases left between them. The CDR3 has 13 residues.

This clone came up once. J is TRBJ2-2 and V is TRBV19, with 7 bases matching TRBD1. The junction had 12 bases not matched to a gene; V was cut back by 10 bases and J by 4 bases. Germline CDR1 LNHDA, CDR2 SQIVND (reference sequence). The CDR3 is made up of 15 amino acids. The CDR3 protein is CATKRTGVGTGELFF. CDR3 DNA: TGTGCCACGAAACGAACAGGGGTCGGCACCGGGGAGCTGTTTTTT.

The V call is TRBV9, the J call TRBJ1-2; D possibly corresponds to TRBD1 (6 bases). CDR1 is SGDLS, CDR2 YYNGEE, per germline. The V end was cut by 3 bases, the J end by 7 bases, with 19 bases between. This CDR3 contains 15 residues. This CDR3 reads CASSAAGNRVGGYTF. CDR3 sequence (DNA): TGTGCCAGCAGCGCAGCAGGAAACAGGGTGGGTGGCTACACCTTC.

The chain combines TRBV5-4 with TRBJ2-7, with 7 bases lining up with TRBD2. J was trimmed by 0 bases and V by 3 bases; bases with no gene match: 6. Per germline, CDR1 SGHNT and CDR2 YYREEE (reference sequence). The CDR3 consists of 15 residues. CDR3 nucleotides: TGTGCCAGCAGCTCCAATGGGGGGGGCTCCTACGAGCAGTACTTC. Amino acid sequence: CASSSNGGGSYEQYF.

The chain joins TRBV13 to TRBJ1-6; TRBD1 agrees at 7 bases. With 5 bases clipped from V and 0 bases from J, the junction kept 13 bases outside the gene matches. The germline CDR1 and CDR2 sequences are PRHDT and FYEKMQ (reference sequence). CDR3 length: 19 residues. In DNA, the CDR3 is TGTGCCAGCAGCAGAGGGACAGAAGCCCTGTTCTCCTATAATTCACCCCTCCACTTT. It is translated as CASSRGTEALFSYNSPLHF.

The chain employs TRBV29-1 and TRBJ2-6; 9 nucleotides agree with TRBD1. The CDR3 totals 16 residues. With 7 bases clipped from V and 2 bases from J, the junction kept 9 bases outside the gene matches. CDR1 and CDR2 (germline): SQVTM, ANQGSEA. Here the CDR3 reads CSGEVGTGTGANVLTF. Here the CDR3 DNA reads TGCAGCGGGGAAGTCGGGACAGGGACTGGGGCCAACGTCCTGACTTTC.

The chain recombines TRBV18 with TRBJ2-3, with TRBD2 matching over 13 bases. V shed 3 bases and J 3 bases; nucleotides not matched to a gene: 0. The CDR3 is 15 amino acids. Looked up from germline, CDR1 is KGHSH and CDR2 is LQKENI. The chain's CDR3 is CASSPTSGRTDTQYF. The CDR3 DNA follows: TGTGCCAGCTCACCGACTAGCGGGAGGACAGATACGCAGTATTTT.

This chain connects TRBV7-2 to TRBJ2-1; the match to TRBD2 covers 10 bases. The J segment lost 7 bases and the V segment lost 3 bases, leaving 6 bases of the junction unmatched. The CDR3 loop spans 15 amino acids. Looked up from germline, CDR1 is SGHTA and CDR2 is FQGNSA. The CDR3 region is CASSLSGTSVNEQFF. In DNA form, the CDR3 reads TGTGCCAGCAGCTTGTCCGGGACTAGCGTTAATGAGCAGTTCTTC.

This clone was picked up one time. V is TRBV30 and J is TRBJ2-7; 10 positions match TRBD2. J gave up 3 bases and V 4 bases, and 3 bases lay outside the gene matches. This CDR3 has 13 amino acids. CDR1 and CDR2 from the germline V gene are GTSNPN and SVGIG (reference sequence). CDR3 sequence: CAWNQREGYEQYF. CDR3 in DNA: TGTGCCTGGAATCAGCGGGAGGGCTACGAGCAGTACTTC.

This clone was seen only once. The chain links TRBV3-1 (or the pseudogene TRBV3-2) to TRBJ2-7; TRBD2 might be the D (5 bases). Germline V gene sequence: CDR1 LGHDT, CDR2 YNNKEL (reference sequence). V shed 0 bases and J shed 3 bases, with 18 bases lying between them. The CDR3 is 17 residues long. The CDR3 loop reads CASSQERTLPFNYEQYF. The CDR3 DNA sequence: TGTGCCAGCAGCCAAGAGCGGACTTTACCATTCAACTACGAGCAGTACTTC.

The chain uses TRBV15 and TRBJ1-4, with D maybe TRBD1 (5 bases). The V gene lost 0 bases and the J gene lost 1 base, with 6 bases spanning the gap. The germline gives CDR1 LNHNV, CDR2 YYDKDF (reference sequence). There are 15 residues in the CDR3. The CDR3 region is CATSRDTGTNEKLFF. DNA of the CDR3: TGTGCCACCAGCAGAGATACAGGAACTAATGAAAAACTGTTTTTT.

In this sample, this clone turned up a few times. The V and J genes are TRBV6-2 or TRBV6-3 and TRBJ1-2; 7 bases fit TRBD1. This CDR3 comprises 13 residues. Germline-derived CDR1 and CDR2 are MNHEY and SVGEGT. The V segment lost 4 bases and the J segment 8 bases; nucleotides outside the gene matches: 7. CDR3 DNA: TGTGCCAGCAGTTTCGTCCCGGGACAGGGCTACACCTTC. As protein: CASSFVPGQGYTF.

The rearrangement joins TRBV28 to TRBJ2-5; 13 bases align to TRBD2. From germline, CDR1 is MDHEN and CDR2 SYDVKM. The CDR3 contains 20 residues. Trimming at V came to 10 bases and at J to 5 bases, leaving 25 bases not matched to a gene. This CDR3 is CATSPYRGGTSGRAGETQYF. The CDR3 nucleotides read TGTGCCACCTCTCCCTACAGGGGGGGAACTAGCGGGAGGGCCGGGGAGACCCAGTACTTC.

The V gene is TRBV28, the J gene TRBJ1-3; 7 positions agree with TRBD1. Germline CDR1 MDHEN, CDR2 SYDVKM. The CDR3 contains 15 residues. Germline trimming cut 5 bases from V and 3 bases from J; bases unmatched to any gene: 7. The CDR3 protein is CASSPRQGNGNTIYF. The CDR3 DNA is TGTGCCAGCAGTCCTCGACAGGGAAATGGAAACACCATATATTTT.

CDR3 sequence: CAIRTSGYTDTQYF. Here the CDR3 DNA reads TGTGCCATCCGGACTAGCGGCTACACAGATACGCAGTATTTT. The V and J genes are TRBV6-5 and TRBJ2-3, with 10 positions matching TRBD2. Per germline, CDR1 MNHEY and CDR2 SVGAGI. This CDR3 comprises 14 residues. Trimming cost V 10 bases and J 2 bases; bases outside gene matches: 6.

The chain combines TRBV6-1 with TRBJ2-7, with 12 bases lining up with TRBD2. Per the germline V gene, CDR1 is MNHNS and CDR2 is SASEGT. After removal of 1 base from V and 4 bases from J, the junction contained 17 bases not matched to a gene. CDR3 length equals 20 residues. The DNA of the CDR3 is TGTGCCAGCAGTGAAGGCCTGCGTTGGGGTACTAGCGGGAGGATGTACGAGCAGTACTTC. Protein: CASSEGLRWGTSGRMYEQYF.

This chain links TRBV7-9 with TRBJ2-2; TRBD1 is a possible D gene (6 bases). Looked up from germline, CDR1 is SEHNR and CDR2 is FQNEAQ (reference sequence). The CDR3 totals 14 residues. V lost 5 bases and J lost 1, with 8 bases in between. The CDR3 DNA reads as TGTGCCAGCAGCATGGACAGGAACACCGGGGAGCTGTTTTTT. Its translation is CASSMDRNTGELFF.

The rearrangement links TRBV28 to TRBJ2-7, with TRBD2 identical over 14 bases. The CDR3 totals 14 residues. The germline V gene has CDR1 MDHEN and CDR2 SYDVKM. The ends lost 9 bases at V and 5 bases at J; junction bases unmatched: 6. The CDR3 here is CASRTSGRSHEQYF. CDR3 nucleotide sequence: TGTGCCAGTAGGACTAGCGGGAGGTCCCACGAGCAGTACTTC.

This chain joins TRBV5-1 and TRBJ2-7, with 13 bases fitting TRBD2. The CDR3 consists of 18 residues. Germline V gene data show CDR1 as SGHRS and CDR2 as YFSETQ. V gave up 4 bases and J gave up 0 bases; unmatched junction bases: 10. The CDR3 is CASSQLGLAGRSSYEQYF. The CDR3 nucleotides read TGCGCCAGCAGCCAACTGGGACTAGCGGGACGCAGCTCCTACGAGCAGTACTTC.

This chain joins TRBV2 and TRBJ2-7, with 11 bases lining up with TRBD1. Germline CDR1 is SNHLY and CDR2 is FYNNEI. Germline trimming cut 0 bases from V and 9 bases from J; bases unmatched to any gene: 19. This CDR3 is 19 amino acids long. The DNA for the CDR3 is TGTGCCAGCAGTGAAGCAAGTCTAGGGGACAGGGGGGGATTCGATGGGCAGTACTTC. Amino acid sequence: CASSEASLGDRGGFDGQYF.

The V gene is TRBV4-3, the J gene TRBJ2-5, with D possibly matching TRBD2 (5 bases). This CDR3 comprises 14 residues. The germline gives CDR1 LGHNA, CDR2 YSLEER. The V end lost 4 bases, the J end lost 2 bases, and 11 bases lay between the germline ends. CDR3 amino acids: CASSPGLLQETQYF. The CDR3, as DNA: TGCGCCAGCAGCCCCGGACTTTTGCAAGAGACCCAGTACTTC.

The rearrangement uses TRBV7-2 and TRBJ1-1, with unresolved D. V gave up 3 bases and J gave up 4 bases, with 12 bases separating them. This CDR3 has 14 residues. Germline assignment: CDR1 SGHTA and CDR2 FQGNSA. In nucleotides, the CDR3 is TGTGCCAGCAGCTTGGGCAACCAGATCACTGAAGCTTTCTTT. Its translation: CASSLGNQITEAFF.